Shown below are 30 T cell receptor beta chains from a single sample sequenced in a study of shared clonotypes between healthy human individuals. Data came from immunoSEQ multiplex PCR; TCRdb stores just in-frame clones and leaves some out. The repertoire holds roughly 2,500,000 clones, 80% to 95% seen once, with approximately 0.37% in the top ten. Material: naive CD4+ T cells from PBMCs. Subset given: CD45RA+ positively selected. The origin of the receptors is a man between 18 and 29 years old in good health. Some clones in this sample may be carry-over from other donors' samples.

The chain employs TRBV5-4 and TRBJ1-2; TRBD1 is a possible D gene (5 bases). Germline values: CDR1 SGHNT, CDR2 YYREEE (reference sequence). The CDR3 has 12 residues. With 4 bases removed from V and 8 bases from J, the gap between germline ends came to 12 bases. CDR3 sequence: CASSPGLHGYTF. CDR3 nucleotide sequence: TGTGCCAGCAGCCCGGGACTCCACGGCTACACCTTC.

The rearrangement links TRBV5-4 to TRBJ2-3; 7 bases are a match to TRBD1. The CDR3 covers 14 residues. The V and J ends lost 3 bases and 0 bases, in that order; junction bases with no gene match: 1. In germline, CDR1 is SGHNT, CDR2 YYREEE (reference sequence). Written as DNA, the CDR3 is TGTGCCAGCAGCTGGGACAGCAGCACAGATACGCAGTATTTT. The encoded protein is CASSWDSSTDTQYF.

CDR3 in DNA: TGTGCCAGTAGTATTTCTCGGACAGTTAGCAATCAGCCCCAGCATTTT. Translation: CASSISRTVSNQPQHF. The rearrangement joins TRBV19 to TRBJ1-5; D perhaps matches TRBD1 (6 bases). The CDR3 loop spans 16 amino acids. Germline values: CDR1 LNHDA, CDR2 SQIVND (reference sequence). Trimming left V 3 bases short and J 0 bases short, with 12 bases between. Based on the CDR3 plus reference TRBV19 and TRBJ1-5, the full variable domain is DGGITQSPKYLFRKEGQNVTLSCEQNLNHDAMYWYRQDPGQGLRLIYYSQIVNDFQKGDIAEGYSVSREKKESFPLTVTSAQKNPTAFYLCASSISRTVSNQPQHFGDGTRLSIL.

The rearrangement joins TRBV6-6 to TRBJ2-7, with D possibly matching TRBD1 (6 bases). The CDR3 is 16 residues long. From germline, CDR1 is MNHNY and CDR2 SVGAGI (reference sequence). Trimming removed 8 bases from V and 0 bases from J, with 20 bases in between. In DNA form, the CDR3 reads TGTGCCAGCTTCAAGGGGGACGCCCGCAACTCCTACGAGCAGTACTTC. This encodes CASFKGDARNSYEQYF.

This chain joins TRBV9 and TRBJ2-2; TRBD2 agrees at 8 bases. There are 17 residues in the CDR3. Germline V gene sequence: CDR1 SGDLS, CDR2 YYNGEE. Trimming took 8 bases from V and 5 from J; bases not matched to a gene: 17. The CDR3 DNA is TGTGCCAGTGATGAAGGGCCGGGAGGGCCGGGTACCGGGGAGCTGTTTTTT. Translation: CASDEGPGGPGTGELFF.

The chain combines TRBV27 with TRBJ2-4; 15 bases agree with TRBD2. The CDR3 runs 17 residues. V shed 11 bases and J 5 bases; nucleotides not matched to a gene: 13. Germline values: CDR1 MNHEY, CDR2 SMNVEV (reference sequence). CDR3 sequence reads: CACKGLAGGKGQNIQYF. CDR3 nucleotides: TGTGCCTGCAAAGGACTAGCGGGAGGGAAGGGCCAAAACATTCAGTACTTC.

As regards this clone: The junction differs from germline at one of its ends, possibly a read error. The CDR3 sequence is CASSEAGTANTGELFF. CDR3 sequence (DNA): TGTGCCAGCAGCGAAGCCGGGACGGCGAACACCGGGGAGCTGTTTTTT. The gene calls are TRBV5-1 and TRBJ2-2; D possibly matches TRBD1 or TRBD2 (5 bases each). The CDR3 contains 16 residues. Germline CDR1 reads SGHRS; CDR2 reads YFSETQ.

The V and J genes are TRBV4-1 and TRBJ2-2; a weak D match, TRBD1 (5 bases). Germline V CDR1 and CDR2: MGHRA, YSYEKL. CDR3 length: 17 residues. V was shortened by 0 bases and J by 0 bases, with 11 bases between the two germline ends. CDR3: CASSQEGQGANTGELFF. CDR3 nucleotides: TGCGCCAGCAGCCAAGAGGGGCAGGGTGCGAACACCGGGGAGCTGTTTTTT.

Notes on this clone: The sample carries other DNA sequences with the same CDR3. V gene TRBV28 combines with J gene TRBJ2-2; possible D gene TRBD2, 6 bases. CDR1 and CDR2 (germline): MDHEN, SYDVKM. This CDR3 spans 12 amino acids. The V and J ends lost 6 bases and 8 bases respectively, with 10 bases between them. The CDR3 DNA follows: TGTGCCAGCAGCCTCCTAGCGGGGGAGCTGTTTTTT. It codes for CASSLLAGELFF.

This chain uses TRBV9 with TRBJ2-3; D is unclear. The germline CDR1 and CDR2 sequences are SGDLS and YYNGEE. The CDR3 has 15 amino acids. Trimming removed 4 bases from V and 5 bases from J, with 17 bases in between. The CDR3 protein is CASSFSRVGKDTQYF. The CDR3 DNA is TGTGCCAGCAGCTTCTCTCGAGTGGGGAAAGATACGCAGTATTTT.

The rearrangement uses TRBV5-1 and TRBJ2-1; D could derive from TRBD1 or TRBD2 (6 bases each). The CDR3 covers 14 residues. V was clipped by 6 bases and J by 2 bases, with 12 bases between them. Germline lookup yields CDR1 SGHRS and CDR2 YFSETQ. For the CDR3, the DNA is TGCGCCAGCACCCTGGGGGGCGCCTACAATGAGCAGTTCTTC. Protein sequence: CASTLGGAYNEQFF.

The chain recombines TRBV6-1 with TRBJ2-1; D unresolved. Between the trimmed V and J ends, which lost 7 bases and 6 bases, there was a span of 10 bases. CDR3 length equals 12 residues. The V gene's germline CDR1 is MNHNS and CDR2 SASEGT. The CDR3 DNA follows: TGTGCCAGCACTACCATGGTCAATGAGCAGTTCTTC. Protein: CASTTMVNEQFF.

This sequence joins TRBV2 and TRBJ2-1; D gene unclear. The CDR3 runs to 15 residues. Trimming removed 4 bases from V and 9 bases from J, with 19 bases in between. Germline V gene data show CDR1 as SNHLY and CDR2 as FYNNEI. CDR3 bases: TGTGCCAGCAGTGGGGCGGCCTCTCCCTCCATTGAGCAGTTCTTC. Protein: CASSGAASPSIEQFF.

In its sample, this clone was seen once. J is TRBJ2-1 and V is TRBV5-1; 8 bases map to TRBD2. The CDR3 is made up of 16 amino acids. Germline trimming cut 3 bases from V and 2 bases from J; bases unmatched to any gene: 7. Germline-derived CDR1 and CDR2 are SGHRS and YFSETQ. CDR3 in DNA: TGCGCCAGCAGCTCCCTTATAGCGGGGACCTACAATGAGCAGTTCTTC. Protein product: CASSSLIAGTYNEQFF.

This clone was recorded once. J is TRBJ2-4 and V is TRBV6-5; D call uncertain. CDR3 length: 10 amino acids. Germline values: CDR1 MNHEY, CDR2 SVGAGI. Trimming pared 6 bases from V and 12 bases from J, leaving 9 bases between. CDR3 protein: CASSRTDQYF. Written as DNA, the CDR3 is TGTGCCAGCAGCCGGACGGATCAGTACTTC.

The CDR3 DNA is TGTGCCTGGAGTGGGACTAGACCGTCGGGCAATCAGCCCCAGCATTTT. This codes for CAWSGTRPSGNQPQHF. This sequence joins TRBV30 and TRBJ1-5; no firm D call. CDR1 and CDR2 from the germline V gene are GTSNPN and SVGIG (reference sequence). This CDR3 is built from 16 residues. The germline V and J ends were trimmed by 1 base and 2 bases, with 15 bases remaining between them. The whole variable domain, remainder taken from reference TRBV30 and TRBJ1-5, is SQTIHQWPATLVQPVGSPLSLECTVEGTSNPNLYWYRQAAGRGLQLLFYSVGIGQISSEVPQNLSASRPQDRQFILSSKKLLLSDSGFYLCAWSGTRPSGNQPQHFGDGTRLSIL.

The CDR3 protein is CASSSPRGRITDTQYF. The CDR3, as DNA: TGTGCCAGCAGCTCCCCCCGCGGGAGGATCACAGATACGCAGTATTTT. This sequence joins TRBV7-2 and TRBJ2-3, with TRBD2 matching over 8 bases. Trimming removed 4 bases from V and 2 bases from J; junction bases left unmatched: 8. Germline-derived CDR1 and CDR2 are SGHTA and FQGNSA. The CDR3 contains 16 residues.

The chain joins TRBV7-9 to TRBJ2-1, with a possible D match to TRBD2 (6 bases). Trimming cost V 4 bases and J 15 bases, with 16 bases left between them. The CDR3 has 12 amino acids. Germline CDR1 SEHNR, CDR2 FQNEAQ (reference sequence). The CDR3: CASSSPGGDPFF. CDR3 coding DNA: TGTGCCAGCAGCTCCCCCGGGGGTGATCCGTTCTTC.

CDR3 DNA: TGTGCCAGCAGCACCAACCTGAGGAACACTGAAGCTTTCTTT. Translating gives CASSTNLRNTEAFF. The genes are TRBV9 and TRBJ1-1; D is uncertain. The germline V gene encodes CDR1 SGDLS and CDR2 YYNGEE. The germline V and J ends were trimmed by 4 bases and 1 base, with 11 bases remaining between them. The CDR3 is 14 amino acids.

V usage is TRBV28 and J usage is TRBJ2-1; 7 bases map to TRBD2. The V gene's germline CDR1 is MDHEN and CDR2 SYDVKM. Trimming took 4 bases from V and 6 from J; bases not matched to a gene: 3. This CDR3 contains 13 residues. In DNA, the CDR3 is TGTGCCAGCAGTTGGAGCGGGGCCAATGAGCAGTTCTTC. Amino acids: CASSWSGANEQFF. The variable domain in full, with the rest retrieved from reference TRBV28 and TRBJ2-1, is DVKVTQSSRYLVKRTGEKVFLECVQDMDHENMFWYRQDPGLGLRLIYFSYDVKMKEKGDIPEGYSVSREKKERFSLILESASTNQTSMYLCASSWSGANEQFFGPGTRLTVL.

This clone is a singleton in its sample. The CDR3 nucleotides are TGCGCCAGCAGCCAAGGCGTCTCTGGGGGCGCGGGCGGGGAGCTGTTTTTT. It translates to CASSQGVSGGAGGELFF. V and J are TRBV4-1 and TRBJ2-2; D possibly corresponds to TRBD1 (6 bases). Germline assignment: CDR1 MGHRA and CDR2 YSYEKL. This CDR3 spans 17 amino acids. Trimming cost V 1 base and J 7 bases, with 19 bases left between them.

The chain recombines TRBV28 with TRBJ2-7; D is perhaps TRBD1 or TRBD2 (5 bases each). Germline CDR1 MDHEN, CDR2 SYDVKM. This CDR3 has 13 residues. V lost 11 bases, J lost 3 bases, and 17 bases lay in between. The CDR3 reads CAALGAGSYEQYF. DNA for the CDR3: TGTGCCGCCCTCGGGGCAGGGAGCTACGAGCAGTACTTC.

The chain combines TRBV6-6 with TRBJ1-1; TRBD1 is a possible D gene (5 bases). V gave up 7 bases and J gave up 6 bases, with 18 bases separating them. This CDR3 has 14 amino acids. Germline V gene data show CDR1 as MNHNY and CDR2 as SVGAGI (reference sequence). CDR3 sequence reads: CASKKGDPLPEAFF. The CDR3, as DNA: TGTGCCAGCAAAAAAGGGGACCCTCTACCTGAAGCTTTCTTT.

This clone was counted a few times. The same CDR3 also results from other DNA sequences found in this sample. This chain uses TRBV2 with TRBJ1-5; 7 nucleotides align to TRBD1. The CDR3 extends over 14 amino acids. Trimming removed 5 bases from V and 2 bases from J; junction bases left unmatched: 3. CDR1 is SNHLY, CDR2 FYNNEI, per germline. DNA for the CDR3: TGTGCCAGCAGTTACAGGGGCGGCAATCAGCCCCAGCATTTT. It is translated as CASSYRGGNQPQHF. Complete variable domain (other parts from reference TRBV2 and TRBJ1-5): EPEVTQTPSHQVTQMGQEVILRCVPISNHLYFYWYRQILGQKVEFLVSFYNNEISEKSEIFDDQFSVERPDGSNFTLKIRSTKLEDSAMYFCASSYRGGNQPQHFGDGTRLSIL.

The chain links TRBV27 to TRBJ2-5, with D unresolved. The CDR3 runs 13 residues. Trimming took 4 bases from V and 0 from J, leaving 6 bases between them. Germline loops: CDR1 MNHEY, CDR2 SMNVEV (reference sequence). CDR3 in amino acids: CASSSDNQETQYF. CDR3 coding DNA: TGTGCCAGCAGTTCCGACAACCAAGAGACCCAGTACTTC.

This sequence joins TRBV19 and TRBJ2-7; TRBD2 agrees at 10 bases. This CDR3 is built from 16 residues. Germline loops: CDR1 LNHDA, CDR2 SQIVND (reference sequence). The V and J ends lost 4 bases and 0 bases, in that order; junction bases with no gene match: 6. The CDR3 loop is CASSRLAGLSSYEQYF. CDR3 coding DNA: TGTGCCAGTAGTAGACTAGCGGGCTTAAGCTCCTACGAGCAGTACTTC.

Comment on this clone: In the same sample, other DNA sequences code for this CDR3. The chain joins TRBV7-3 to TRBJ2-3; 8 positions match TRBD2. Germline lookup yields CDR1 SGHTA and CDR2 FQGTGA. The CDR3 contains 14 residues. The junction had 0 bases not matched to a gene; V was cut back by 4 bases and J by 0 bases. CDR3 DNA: TGTGCCAGCAGCTCGGGGGGGAGCACAGATACGCAGTATTTT. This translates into CASSSGGSTDTQYF.

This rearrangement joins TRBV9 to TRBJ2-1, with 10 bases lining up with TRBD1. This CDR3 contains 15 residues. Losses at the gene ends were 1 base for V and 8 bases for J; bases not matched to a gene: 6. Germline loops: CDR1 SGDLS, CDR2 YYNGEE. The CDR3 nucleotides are TGTGCCAGCAGCGTATTGGGACAGGGGAGTGATGAGCAGTTCTTC. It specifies CASSVLGQGSDEQFF.

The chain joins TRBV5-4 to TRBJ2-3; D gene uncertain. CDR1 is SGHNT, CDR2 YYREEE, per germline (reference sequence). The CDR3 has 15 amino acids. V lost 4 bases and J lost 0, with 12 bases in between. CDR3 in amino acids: CASSILAASTDTQYF. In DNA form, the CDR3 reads TGTGCCAGCAGCATCTTAGCAGCTAGCACAGATACGCAGTATTTT. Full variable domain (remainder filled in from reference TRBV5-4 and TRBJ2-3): ETGVTQSPTHLIKTRGQQVTLRCSSQSGHNTVSWYQQALGQGPQFIFQYYREEENGRGNFPPRFSGLQFPNYSSELNVNALELDDSALYLCASSILAASTDTQYFGPGTRLTVL.

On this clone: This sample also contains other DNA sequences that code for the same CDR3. CDR3 in DNA: TGCGCCAGCAGCTCGACAGGGGACTACGAGCAGTACTTC. It is translated as CASSSTGDYEQYF. The rearrangement links TRBV5-1 to TRBJ2-7; 8 bases align to TRBD1. Germline-derived CDR1 and CDR2 are SGHRS and YFSETQ. J gave up 3 bases and V 3 bases, and 2 bases lay outside the gene matches. The CDR3 sequence is 13 residues long. The entire variable domain, with the rest obtained from reference TRBV5-1 and TRBJ2-7, is as follows: KAGVTQTPRYLIKTRGQQVTLSCSPISGHRSVSWYQQTPGQGLQFLFEYFSETQRNKGNFPGRFSGRQFSNSRSEMNVSTLELGDSALYLCASSSTGDYEQYFGPGTRLTVT.